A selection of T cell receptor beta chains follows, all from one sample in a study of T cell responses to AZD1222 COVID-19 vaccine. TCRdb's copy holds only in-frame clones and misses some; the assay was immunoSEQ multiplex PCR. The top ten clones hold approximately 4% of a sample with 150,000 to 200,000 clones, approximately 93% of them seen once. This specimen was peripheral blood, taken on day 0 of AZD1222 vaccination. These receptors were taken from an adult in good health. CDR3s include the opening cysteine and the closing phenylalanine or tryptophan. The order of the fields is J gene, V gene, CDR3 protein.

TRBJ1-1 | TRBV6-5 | CASSLRDMNTEAFF
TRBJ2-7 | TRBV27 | CASSSIAGFSYEQYF
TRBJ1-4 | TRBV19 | CASSPDLMPITNEKLFF
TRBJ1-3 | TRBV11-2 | CASSRQGFGSGNTIYF
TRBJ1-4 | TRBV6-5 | CASSYTEGDQEKLFF
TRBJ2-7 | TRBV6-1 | CASSDALRDPYF
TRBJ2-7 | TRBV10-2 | CASRYKAGGPYEQYF
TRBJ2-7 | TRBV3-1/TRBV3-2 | CASSQGYGSRREQYF
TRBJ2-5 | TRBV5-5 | CASSLYTRETQYF
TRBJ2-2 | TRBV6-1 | CASSEGGGRPNTGELFF
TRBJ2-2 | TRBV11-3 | CASSSYTSGGPNTGELFF
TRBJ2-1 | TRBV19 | CASSIVAGGLNEQFF
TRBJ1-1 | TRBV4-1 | CASSQDPGGGEAFF
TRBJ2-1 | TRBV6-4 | CASSTTGSNEQFF
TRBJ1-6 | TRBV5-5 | CASSLTGGTSPLHF